A selection of T cell receptor beta chains follows, all from one sample in a study of cytomegalovirus exposure and HLA in healthy donors. The protocol was immunoSEQ multiplex PCR, while the TCRdb copy is restricted to in-frame clones and leaves out a portion. This table has more than 80,000 clones, roughly 79% appearing once. What was sequenced was PBMCs. The receptors stem from a female donor in good health and CMV-seropositive. Each CDR3 is given with its conserved first and last residue. D genes are given only for firm matches. Not all rows give a size; the values are once, few, many and, for expanded clones, a class.

CDR3aa: CASTIKGGEKLFF
CDR3nt: TGTGCCAGCACCATTAAAGGGGGAGAAAAACTGTTTTTT
d_gene: .
v_gene: TRBV2
j_gene: TRBJ1-4
abundance: few

CDR3aa: CASSVTSGDYNEQFF
CDR3nt: TGTGCCAGCAGTGTGACTAGCGGGGATTACAATGAGCAGTTCTTC
d_gene: TRBD2
v_gene: TRBV6-4
j_gene: TRBJ2-1
abundance: few

CDR3aa: CASSPGLVGYEQYF
CDR3nt: TGTGCCAGCAGCCCGGGACTTGTAGGGTACGAGCAGTACTTC
d_gene: .
v_gene: TRBV5-6
j_gene: TRBJ2-7
abundance: .

CDR3aa: CASSSRQGAGSYNEQFF
CDR3nt: TGTGCCAGCAGCTCAAGACAGGGGGCAGGCTCCTACAATGAGCAGTTCTTC
d_gene: TRBD1
v_gene: TRBV11-3
j_gene: TRBJ2-1
abundance: .

CDR3aa: CASSLFPDGSYEQYF
CDR3nt: TGTGCCAGCAGTTTATTCCCGGACGGGAGCTACGAGCAGTACTTC
d_gene: .
v_gene: TRBV27
j_gene: TRBJ2-7
abundance: .

CDR3aa: CASSGSLVGNEQFF
CDR3nt: TGTGCCAGCAGCGGGTCCCTAGTGGGTAATGAGCAGTTCTTC
d_gene: .
v_gene: TRBV9
j_gene: TRBJ2-1
abundance: .

CDR3aa: CAWSATGKSNQPQHF
CDR3nt: TGTGCCTGGAGTGCGACAGGGAAGAGCAATCAGCCCCAGCATTTT
d_gene: TRBD1
v_gene: TRBV30
j_gene: TRBJ1-5
abundance: .

CDR3aa: CASSLGPGLAGTSYEQYF
CDR3nt: TGCGCCAGCAGCTTGGGACCGGGACTAGCGGGGACCTCCTACGAGCAGTACTTC
d_gene: TRBD2
v_gene: TRBV5-1
j_gene: TRBJ2-7
abundance: .

CDR3aa: CASRWSYGYTF
CDR3nt: TGTGCCAGCAGGTGGAGCTATGGCTACACCTTC
d_gene: .
v_gene: TRBV2
j_gene: TRBJ1-2
abundance: few

CDR3aa: CASSPTGNQPQHF
CDR3nt: TGTGCCAGCTCACCTACAGGGAATCAGCCCCAGCATTTT
d_gene: .
v_gene: TRBV18
j_gene: TRBJ1-5
abundance: .

CDR3aa: CASRLAGAGELFF
CDR3nt: TGTGCCAGTAGACTAGCGGGAGCCGGGGAGCTGTTTTTT
d_gene: TRBD2
v_gene: TRBV19
j_gene: TRBJ2-2
abundance: .

CDR3aa: CASSPDRGFQNTEAFF
CDR3nt: TGTGCCAGCAGCCCGGACAGGGGGTTCCAAAACACTGAAGCTTTCTTT
d_gene: TRBD1
v_gene: TRBV7-2
j_gene: TRBJ1-1
abundance: .

CDR3aa: CASSRDRETAFF
CDR3nt: TGCGCCAGCAGCAGGGACAGGGAAACGGCTTTCTTT
d_gene: TRBD1
v_gene: TRBV5-1
j_gene: TRBJ1-1
abundance: .

CDR3aa: CASSATENYGYTF
CDR3nt: TGTGCCAGCAGTGCAACAGAAAACTATGGCTACACCTTC
d_gene: .
v_gene: TRBV28
j_gene: TRBJ1-2
abundance: .

CDR3aa: CASSLTGRTGSEQYF
CDR3nt: TGTGCCAGCAGCTTAACGGGCAGGACAGGAAGCGAGCAGTACTTC
d_gene: TRBD1
v_gene: TRBV7-9
j_gene: TRBJ2-7
abundance: .

CDR3aa: CASSRGLAYEQYF
CDR3nt: TGCGCCAGCAGTCGAGGACTGGCCTACGAGCAGTACTTC
d_gene: .
v_gene: TRBV4-3
j_gene: TRBJ2-7
abundance: .

CDR3aa: CASYMDRGYEQYF
CDR3nt: TGTGCCAGTTACATGGACAGGGGCTACGAGCAGTACTTC
d_gene: TRBD1
v_gene: TRBV2
j_gene: TRBJ2-7
abundance: .

CDR3aa: CASSEARGYEQYF
CDR3nt: TGTGCCAGCAGTGAAGCCAGGGGCTACGAGCAGTACTTC
d_gene: .
v_gene: TRBV2
j_gene: TRBJ2-7
abundance: .

CDR3aa: CASRGGPAFF
CDR3nt: TGTGCCAGCAGGGGAGGGCCAGCTTTCTTT
d_gene: .
v_gene: TRBV2
j_gene: TRBJ1-1
abundance: .

CDR3aa: CASSYEQGAGETQYF
CDR3nt: TGCGCCAGCAGCTACGAACAGGGGGCAGGCGAGACCCAGTACTTC
d_gene: TRBD1
v_gene: TRBV5-1
j_gene: TRBJ2-5
abundance: .

CDR3aa: CASSQGLPRAKLFF
CDR3nt: TGTGCCAGCAGCCAAGGCCTCCCGAGGGCCAAACTGTTTTTT
d_gene: .
v_gene: TRBV14
j_gene: TRBJ1-4
abundance: .

CDR3aa: CASSPHWGRTREAFF
CDR3nt: TGTGCCAGCAGCCCCCACTGGGGGAGGACTCGTGAAGCTTTCTTT
d_gene: .
v_gene: TRBV27
j_gene: TRBJ1-1
abundance: .

CDR3aa: CASSPPQGWNEQYF
CDR3nt: TGTGCCAGCTCGCCCCCCCAGGGGTGGAACGAGCAGTACTTC
d_gene: .
v_gene: TRBV18
j_gene: TRBJ2-7
abundance: few

CDR3aa: CASSLTGLRNSPLHF
CDR3nt: TGTGCCAGCAGCCTGACAGGGCTTAGGAATTCACCCCTCCACTTT
d_gene: TRBD1
v_gene: TRBV5-4
j_gene: TRBJ1-6
abundance: .

CDR3aa: CKTSWGSGYTF
CDR3nt: TGCAAAACCTCGTGGGGCTCGGGCTACACCTTC
d_gene: .
v_gene: TRBV29-1
j_gene: TRBJ1-2
abundance: .

CDR3aa: CASSEWHVDYGYTF
CDR3nt: TGTGCCAGCAGTGAGTGGCACGTCGACTATGGCTACACCTTC
d_gene: .
v_gene: TRBV2
j_gene: TRBJ1-2
abundance: .

CDR3aa: CASTPFPGQIETQYF
CDR3nt: TGTGCCAGCACCCCCTTCCCAGGACAGATCGAGACCCAGTACTTC
d_gene: .
v_gene: TRBV2
j_gene: TRBJ2-5
abundance: few

CDR3aa: CASSYTQRGRTEAFF
CDR3nt: TGTGCCAGCAGTTATACGCAGCGGGGACGGACTGAAGCTTTCTTT
d_gene: .
v_gene: TRBV6-5
j_gene: TRBJ1-1
abundance: few

CDR3aa: CASSPGGGTIYF
CDR3nt: TGTGCCAGCAGCCCCGGCGGGGGCACCATATATTTT
d_gene: .
v_gene: TRBV11-2
j_gene: TRBJ1-3
abundance: .

CDR3aa: CAIGQGIETQYF
CDR3nt: TGTGCCATAGGACAGGGGATAGAGACCCAGTACTTC
d_gene: TRBD1
v_gene: TRBV10-3
j_gene: TRBJ2-5
abundance: .

CDR3aa: CAWSGLSSTDTQYF
CDR3nt: TGTGCCTGGAGTGGACTCTCTAGCACAGATACGCAGTATTTT
d_gene: .
v_gene: TRBV30
j_gene: TRBJ2-3
abundance: .